The next 25 T cell receptor beta chains were all read from a single sample in a study of T cells expressing NK-cell markers. Each CDR3 protein gets one entry in TCRdb, which reprocessed the 5' RACE reads and gives no DNA. The sample totals 300,000 to 500,000 distinct CDR3 sequences; its top ten clones hold 9.5% to 12%. Sequencing used blood T cells: a sorted CD56 or NKG2C T cell subset, CD4+ or CD8+ T cells, or bulk PBMC T cells (not recorded which). These receptors all come from a woman aged 45-60 years in good health.

The chain has TRBV29-1 and TRBJ2-1; TCRdb lists TRBD2, though no DNA is available to test this call. Per germline, CDR1 SQVTM and CDR2 ANQGSEA. The CDR3 consists of 12 residues. The CDR3 region is CSVEGLAGGEFF.

V and J are TRBV4-2 and TRBJ2-3; TCRdb outputs TRBD2, but without DNA this stays unchecked. Germline loops: CDR1 LGHNA, CDR2 YNFKEQ. The CDR3 has 17 residues. The CDR3: CASSPAGLAGVVDTQYF.

This sequence joins TRBV12-3 or TRBV12-4 and TRBJ2-1; TCRdb lists TRBD2, though no DNA is available to test this call. CDR3 size: 14 residues. This CDR3 reads CASRRTSGFNEQFF.

J is TRBJ2-7 and V is TRBV7-9. CDR1 and CDR2 (germline): SEHNR, FQNEAQ (reference sequence). This CDR3 is built from 14 residues. The CDR3 reads CASSLAGVGYEQYF.

The chain recombines TRBV6-2 or TRBV6-3 with TRBJ2-7. Germline V gene sequence: CDR1 MNHEY, CDR2 SVGEGT. The CDR3 totals 11 residues. CDR3 sequence reads: CASNYYHEQYF.

The V gene is TRBV29-1, the J gene TRBJ1-2; the D call of TRBD1 rests on TCRdb alone, since no DNA is present to check it. The CDR3 is made up of 16 amino acids. Germline CDR1 is SQVTM and CDR2 is ANQGSEA. CDR3 amino acids: CSVEREGGGDNYGYTF.

V is TRBV19 and J is TRBJ2-7. CDR3 length: 16 residues. CDR1 is LNHDA, CDR2 SQIVND, per germline (reference sequence). Here the CDR3 reads CASSTYPSPNKNEQYF.

The chain has TRBV5-6 and TRBJ2-2. CDR3 length: 14 residues. Germline CDR1 is SGHDT and CDR2 is YYEEEE. Here the CDR3 reads CASSLEQFTGELFF. Drawing the rest from reference TRBV5-6 and TRBJ2-2, the complete variable domain is DAGVTQSPTHLIKTRGQQVTLRCSPKSGHDTVSWYQQALGQGPQFIFQYYEEEERQRGNFPDRFSGHQFPNYSSELNVNALLLGDSALYLCASSLEQFTGELFFGEGSRLTVL.

The rearrangement links TRBV6-5 to TRBJ2-1; the D gene TCRdb calls, TRBD1, cannot be checked with no DNA. CDR1 is MNHEY, CDR2 SVGAGI, per germline. This CDR3 spans 18 amino acids. The CDR3 spells CASSYYFGTGKGSNEQFF.

This chain links TRBV29-1 with TRBJ1-2. This CDR3 is built from 12 residues. The germline V gene has CDR1 SQVTM and CDR2 ANQGSEA. The chain's CDR3 is CSVNSGDYGYTF.

The V and J genes are TRBV24-1 and TRBJ2-1; the D call from TCRdb, TRBD2, cannot be confirmed without DNA. Germline CDR1 reads KGHDR; CDR2 reads SFDVKD. This CDR3 contains 13 residues. This CDR3 reads CATSGETYNEQFF.

V and J are TRBV3-1 and TRBJ2-5; TCRdb picks TRBD2, but there is no DNA to check that call. This CDR3 spans 16 amino acids. Germline lookup yields CDR1 LGHDT and CDR2 YNNKEL (reference sequence). This CDR3 is CASSHDIAGGWETQYF.

The chain carries TRBV2 and TRBJ1-2. Looked up from germline, CDR1 is SNHLY and CDR2 is FYNNEI. The CDR3 loop spans 15 amino acids. The CDR3 is CASRVGWGLNYGYTF.

This chain uses TRBV5-1 with TRBJ2-1; TCRdb gives TRBD2 as the D gene, but with no DNA this cannot be confirmed. The CDR3 consists of 14 residues. The germline V gene has CDR1 SGHRS and CDR2 YFSETQ. This CDR3 reads CANCRDYPSNEQFF.

The chain has TRBV5-1 and TRBJ1-1; without DNA, the TCRdb call of TRBD1 cannot be checked. In germline, CDR1 is SGHRS, CDR2 YFSETQ. CDR3 length: 17 amino acids. CDR3 in amino acids: CASSPTGDRLFFSEAFF.

The chain recombines TRBV2 with TRBJ1-5. CDR3 length: 15 residues. Germline V gene data show CDR1 as SNHLY and CDR2 as FYNNEI. CDR3 sequence reads: CASSEPSRSNQPQHF. Together with reference TRBV2 and TRBJ1-5, the CDR3 gives the full variable domain: EPEVTQTPSHQVTQMGQEVILRCVPISNHLYFYWYRQILGQKVEFLVSFYNNEISEKSEIFDDQFSVERPDGSNFTLKIRSTKLEDSAMYFCASSEPSRSNQPQHFGDGTRLSIL.

V usage is TRBV10-3 and J usage is TRBJ2-1. This CDR3 is 13 amino acids long. CDR1 is ENHRY and CDR2 is SYGVKD in the germline V gene. CDR3 protein: CAISESRDGVQFF.

The chain uses TRBV7-8 and TRBJ2-3; TCRdb's assignment of TRBD1 cannot be checked, as there is no DNA. CDR1 is SGHVS and CDR2 is FQNEAQ in the germline V gene. The CDR3 totals 15 residues. The CDR3 here is CASSGRQGPTGTQYF.

The chain has TRBV20-1 and TRBJ2-3; no DNA is available, so the TRBD2 call from TCRdb remains unchecked. The germline V gene encodes CDR1 DFQATT and CDR2 SNEGSKA (reference sequence). This CDR3 contains 16 residues. The chain's CDR3 is CSASGGLSVGTDTQYF.

The V and J genes are TRBV27 and TRBJ2-1. The CDR3 has 15 residues. The germline V gene encodes CDR1 MNHEY and CDR2 SMNVEV (reference sequence). CDR3 sequence reads: CASSLERSTYNEQFF.

The rearrangement uses TRBV12-3 or TRBV12-4 and TRBJ2-3; TCRdb names TRBD2, which stays unverified in the absence of DNA. This CDR3 region has 12 residues. The CDR3 sequence is CASEGGADTQYF.

The J gene is TRBJ2-7, the V gene TRBV4-1. The CDR3 has 13 residues. CDR1 and CDR2 from the germline V gene are MGHRA and YSYEKL. The chain's CDR3 is CASSPNMGYEQYF.

The genes are TRBV3-1 and TRBJ2-3; TCRdb gives TRBD2 as the D gene, but with no DNA this cannot be confirmed. Per the germline V gene, CDR1 is LGHDT and CDR2 is YNNKEL (reference sequence). This CDR3 comprises 15 residues. The CDR3 loop is CASSRSGRGSDTQYF.

The chain uses TRBV12-3 or TRBV12-4 and TRBJ2-1. This CDR3 comprises 15 residues. Here the CDR3 reads CASSLAGRTYNEQFF.

V and J are TRBV10-3 and TRBJ2-1; TCRdb's D gene call, TRBD2, goes unchecked for lack of DNA. CDR1 and CDR2 from the germline V gene are ENHRY and SYGVKD. The CDR3 is 16 residues long. The CDR3 protein is CAISPSLAGGFNEQFF.